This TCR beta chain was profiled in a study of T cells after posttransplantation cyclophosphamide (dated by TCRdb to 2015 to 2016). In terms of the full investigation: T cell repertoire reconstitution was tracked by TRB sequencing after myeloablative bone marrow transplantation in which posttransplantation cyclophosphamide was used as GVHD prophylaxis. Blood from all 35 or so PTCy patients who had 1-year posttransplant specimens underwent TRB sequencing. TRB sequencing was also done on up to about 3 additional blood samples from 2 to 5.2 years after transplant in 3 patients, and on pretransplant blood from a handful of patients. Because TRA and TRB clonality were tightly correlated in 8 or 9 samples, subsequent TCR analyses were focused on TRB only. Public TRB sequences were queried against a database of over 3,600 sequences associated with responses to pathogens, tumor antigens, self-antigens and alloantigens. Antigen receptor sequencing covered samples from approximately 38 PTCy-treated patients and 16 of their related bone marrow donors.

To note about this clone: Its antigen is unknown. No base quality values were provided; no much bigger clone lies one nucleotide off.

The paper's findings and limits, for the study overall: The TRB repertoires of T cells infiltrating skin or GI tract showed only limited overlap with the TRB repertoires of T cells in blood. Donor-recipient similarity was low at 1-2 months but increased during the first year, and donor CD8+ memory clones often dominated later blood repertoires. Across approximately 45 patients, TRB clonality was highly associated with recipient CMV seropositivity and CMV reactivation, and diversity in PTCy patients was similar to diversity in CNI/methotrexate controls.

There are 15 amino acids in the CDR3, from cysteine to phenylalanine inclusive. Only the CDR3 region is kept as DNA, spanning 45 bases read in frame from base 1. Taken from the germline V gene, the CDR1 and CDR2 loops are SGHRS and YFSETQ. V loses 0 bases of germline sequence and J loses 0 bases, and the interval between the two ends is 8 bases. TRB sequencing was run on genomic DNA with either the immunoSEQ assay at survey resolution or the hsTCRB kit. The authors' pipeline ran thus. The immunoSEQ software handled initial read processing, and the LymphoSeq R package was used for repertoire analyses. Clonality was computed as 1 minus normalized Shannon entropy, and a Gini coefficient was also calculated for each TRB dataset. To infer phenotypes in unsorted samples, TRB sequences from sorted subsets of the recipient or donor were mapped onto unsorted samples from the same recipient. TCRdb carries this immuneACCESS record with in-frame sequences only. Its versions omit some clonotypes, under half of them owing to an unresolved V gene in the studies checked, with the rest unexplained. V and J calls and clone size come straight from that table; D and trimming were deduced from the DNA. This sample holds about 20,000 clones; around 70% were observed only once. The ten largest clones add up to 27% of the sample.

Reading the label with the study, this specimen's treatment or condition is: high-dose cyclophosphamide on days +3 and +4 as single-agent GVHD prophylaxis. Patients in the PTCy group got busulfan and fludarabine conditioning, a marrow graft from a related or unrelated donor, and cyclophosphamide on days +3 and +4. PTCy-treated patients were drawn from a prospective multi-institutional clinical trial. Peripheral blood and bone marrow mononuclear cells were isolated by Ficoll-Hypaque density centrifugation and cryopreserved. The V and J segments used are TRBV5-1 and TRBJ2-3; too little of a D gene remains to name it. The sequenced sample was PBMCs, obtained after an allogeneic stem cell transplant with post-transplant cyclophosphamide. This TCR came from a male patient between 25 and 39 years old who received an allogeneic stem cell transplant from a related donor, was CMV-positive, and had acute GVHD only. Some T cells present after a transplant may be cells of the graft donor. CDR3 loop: CASSLVLDSTDTQYF. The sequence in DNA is TGCGCCAGCAGCTTGGTTCTAGACAGCACAGATACGCAGTATTTT.